One sample yielded the 4 T cell receptor beta chains listed below, sequenced in a study of T-cell memory formation after mild COVID-19. Using its own MiXCR run on the 5' RACE reads, TCRdb lists one record per CDR3 protein. The sample records hundreds of thousands of distinct CDR3 sequences, about a sixth being singletons. Sequencing was performed on PBMCs or a T cell subset sorted from them (not recorded which). These receptors all come from a man between 18 and 35 years old who had mild COVID-19 (a few samples of this study predate the infection). Cell type and time point are not known.

This clonotype was observed many times. CDR3 nucleotides: TGCGCCAGCACGGGCAGATCCAACAATGAGCAGTTCTTC. Protein product: CASTGRSNNEQFF. The chain recombines TRBV5-1 with TRBJ2-1; unclear D gene. The CDR3 is 13 residues long. V shed 6 bases and J shed 5 bases, with 12 bases lying between them. Germline CDR1 SGHRS, CDR2 YFSETQ. Supplemented by reference TRBV5-1 and TRBJ2-1, the full variable domain reads KAGVTQTPRYLIKTRGQQVTLSCSPISGHRSVSWYQQTPGQGLQFLFEYFSETQRNKGNFPGRFSGRQFSNSRSEMNVSTLELGDSALYLCASTGRSNNEQFFGPGTRLTVL.

The J gene is TRBJ1-4, the V gene TRBV7-2; 9 bases are a match to TRBD1. Germline lookup yields CDR1 SGHTA and CDR2 FQGNSA. The CDR3 is made up of 19 amino acids. J was trimmed by 3 bases and V by 5 bases; bases with no gene match: 16. The CDR3 DNA reads as TGTGCCAGCAGCGGCTGGGACAGGGAACGAGGGAGGGCTAATGAAAAACTGTTTTTT. Translating it yields CASSGWDRERGRANEKLFF.

This clonotype was observed a handful of times. The chain combines TRBV7-9 with TRBJ2-1; D gene uncertain. CDR1 and CDR2 (germline): SEHNR, FQNEAQ (reference sequence). CDR3 length: 14 residues. The V end was cut by 3 bases, the J end by 10 bases, with 16 bases between. The CDR3 is CASSFRPPRLEQFF. CDR3 DNA sequence: TGTGCCAGCAGCTTTCGACCTCCCCGTTTGGAGCAGTTCTTC.

This clonotype was seen a handful of times. The CDR3 reads CASSPGAGMPQHF. CDR3 bases: TGTGCCAGCAGCCCAGGGGCCGGGATGCCCCAGCATTTT. V and J are TRBV7-9 and TRBJ1-5, with D possibly matching TRBD1 (6 bases). The CDR3 has 13 amino acids. Between the trimmed V and J ends, which lost 5 bases and 9 bases, there was a span of 14 bases. The germline V gene encodes CDR1 SEHNR and CDR2 FQNEAQ (reference sequence).